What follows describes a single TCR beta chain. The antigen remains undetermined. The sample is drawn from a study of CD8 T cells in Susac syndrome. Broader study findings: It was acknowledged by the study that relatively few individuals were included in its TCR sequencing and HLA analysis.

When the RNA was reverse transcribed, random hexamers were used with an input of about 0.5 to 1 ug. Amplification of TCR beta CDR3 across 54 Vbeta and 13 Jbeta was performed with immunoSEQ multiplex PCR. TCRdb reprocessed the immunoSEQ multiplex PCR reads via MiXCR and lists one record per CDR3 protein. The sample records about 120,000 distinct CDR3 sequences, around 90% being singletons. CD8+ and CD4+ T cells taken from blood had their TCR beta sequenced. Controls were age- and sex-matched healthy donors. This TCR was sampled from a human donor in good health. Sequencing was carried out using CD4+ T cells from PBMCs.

Here the CDR3 reads CASTPGTGSTDTQYF. CDR3 coding DNA: TGTGCCAGCACCCCGGGGACAGGGAGCACAGATACGCAGTATTTT. This chain uses TRBV6-2 or TRBV6-3 with TRBJ2-3; TRBD1 matches 9 bases. The CDR3 contains 15 residues. Germline loops: CDR1 MNHEY, CDR2 SVGEGT. V dropped 7 bases and J dropped 0; count of bases not matched to a gene: 5.